This T cell receptor beta chain comes out of a study of T cell changes during pregnancy in multiple sclerosis. Germline lookup yields CDR1 SEHNR and CDR2 FQNEAQ (reference sequence). This CDR3 comprises 13 residues. With V trimmed by 8 bases and J by 5 bases, 6 bases remained unmatched. Produced via immunoSEQ multiplex PCR; TCRdb's table is partial and in-frame only. The sample consists of 70,000 to 95,000 clones, approximately 92% of them appearing once. The rearrangement uses TRBV7-9 and TRBJ2-1; TRBD2 matches at 7 bases. This material consisted of peripheral blood, taken in the first trimester of pregnancy. The sequence came from a female donor with multiple sclerosis, enrolled in a pregnancy study. The CDR3 sequence: CASGGVSNNEQFF. The CDR3, as DNA: TGTGCCAGCGGGGGGGTTTCCAACAATGAGCAGTTCTTC. Full variable domain (outside the CDR3, taken from reference TRBV7-9 and TRBJ2-1): DTGVSQNPRHKITKRGQNVTFRCDPISEHNRLYWYRQTLGQGPEFLTYFQNEAQLEKSRLLSDRFSAERPKGSFSTLEIQRTEQGDSAMYLCASGGVSNNEQFFGPGTRLTVL.